Listed below are T cell receptor beta chains from one sample, sequenced in a study of T-cell memory formation after mild COVID-19. MiXCR was run by TCRdb on the 5' RACE reads, yielding one entry per CDR3 protein. Found here are roughly 450,000 distinct CDR3 sequences, 15% to 20% of them singletons; the top ten hold roughly an eighth. Sequenced input: PBMCs or a T cell subset sorted from them (not recorded which). Receptors originate from an adult woman who had mild COVID-19 (a few samples of this study predate the infection). Cell type and time point are not known. CDR3s include the opening cysteine and the closing phenylalanine or tryptophan. The D gene is left open where the match is weak. Clone size is shown for a subset of rows, as once, few, many or a class of expanded clone.

DNA	CDR3	V	J	D	size
TGTGCCAGCAGGGAGCGGGGGGGCCGAGAGACCCAGTACTTC	CASRERGGRETQYF	TRBV5-5	TRBJ2-5	TRBD2	once
TGTGCCAGTAGGCCGGGCGGATTCACAGATACGCAGTATTTT	CASRPGGFTDTQYF	TRBV19	TRBJ2-3	NA	NA
TGTGCCAGCCGGAGGGGGGTGGACACTGAAGCTTTCTTT	CASRRGVDTEAFF	TRBV6-1	TRBJ1-1	NA	NA
TGTGCCAGCAGTTTGGGGGCGACCAATGAGCAGTTCTTC	CASSLGATNEQFF	TRBV12-3/TRBV12-4	TRBJ2-1	NA	NA
TGCAGTGCTTCGGGAGACGCCCACTCTGGGGCCAACGTCCTGACTTTC	CSASGDAHSGANVLTF	TRBV20-1	TRBJ2-6	NA	NA
TGCGCCAGCAGCTTGGACGGGAGGGGGCAAGAGACCCAGTACTTC	CASSLDGRGQETQYF	TRBV5-1	TRBJ2-5	TRBD2	few
TGCGCCAGCAGCAGAGAAGGACAGAAAGAGACCCAGTACTTC	CASSREGQKETQYF	TRBV5-1	TRBJ2-5	NA	few
TGCGCCAGCAGCCCGCAGGGGGGGGGCCAATTCTACGAGCAGTACTTC	CASSPQGGGQFYEQYF	TRBV4-1	TRBJ2-7	NA	few
TGTGCCAGCAGCCCTAGTGGAGCCAGCTATGGCTACACCTTC	CASSPSGASYGYTF	TRBV3-1	TRBJ1-2	NA	few
TGTGCCAGCAGTTACAAGGATTGGGACGACGTCGAGCAGTACTTC	CASSYKDWDDVEQYF	TRBV6-5	TRBJ2-7	NA	NA
TGTGCCACCAGTGAGGCCGGGACAGGGCCATCAGAGCAGTACTTC	CATSEAGTGPSEQYF	TRBV24-1	TRBJ2-7	TRBD1	NA
TGTGCCAGCAGCCTCGGGACTAGTATCAATGAGCAGTTCTTC	CASSLGTSINEQFF	TRBV5-6	TRBJ2-1	TRBD2	few
TGTGCCAGCAGGCTGGGACAGGGGTACGAGCAGTACTTC	CASRLGQGYEQYF	TRBV27	TRBJ2-7	TRBD1	NA
TGTGCCAGCTCACCGAGGGCCTGGAGCACAGATACGCAGTATTTT	CASSPRAWSTDTQYF	TRBV18	TRBJ2-3	NA	NA
TGTGCCAGCAGTCGACTAGCGGGAGGTGTGGGGGAGACCCAGTACTTC	CASSRLAGGVGETQYF	TRBV12-3/TRBV12-4	TRBJ2-5	TRBD2	NA
TGCAGTGCTAATAGACTAGCGGGAGGGAGCTCCTACAATGAGCAGTTCTTC	CSANRLAGGSSYNEQFF	TRBV20-1	TRBJ2-1	TRBD2	NA
TGTGCCACCAGCAGAGATCTGGGGTCCCATAATTCACCCCTCCACTTT	CATSRDLGSHNSPLHF	TRBV15	TRBJ1-6	NA	few
TGTGCCAGTAGTATAGGGATAGGATCCTACAATGAGCAGTTCTTC	CASSIGIGSYNEQFF	TRBV19	TRBJ2-1	NA	few
TGTGCCAGCAGTATAGGGGTAGCCGAGCAGTACTTC	CASSIGVAEQYF	TRBV7-9	TRBJ2-7	NA	many
TGTGCCAGCAGTTTCGCAGGATCAGATACGCAGTATTTT	CASSFAGSDTQYF	TRBV6-2/TRBV6-3	TRBJ2-3	NA	few
TGCAGCGGGTGGGACAGCGCGGCGGTCGGTGGCTACACCTTC	CSGWDSAAVGGYTF	TRBV29-1	TRBJ1-2	TRBD1	NA
TGCAGTGCTAGAGACCAGGGGGCTAGGGTGGACGAGCAGTACTTC	CSARDQGARVDEQYF	TRBV20-1	TRBJ2-7	TRBD1	few
TGTGCCAGCAGTTTTAGCGTTGGTGAGCAGTTCTTC	CASSFSVGEQFF	TRBV12-3/TRBV12-4	TRBJ2-1	NA	NA
TGTGCCAGCAGCGGACGGTTAGGAAGCTATGGCTACACCTTC	CASSGRLGSYGYTF	TRBV3-1	TRBJ1-2	NA	NA
TGTGCCAGCAGCGTAGTAGAGGGTTATACCGGGGAGCTGTTTTTT	CASSVVEGYTGELFF	TRBV9	TRBJ2-2	NA	few
TGTGCCAGCAGCCCCTCGGGCCGTGAAGCTTTCTTT	CASSPSGREAFF	TRBV7-6	TRBJ1-1	NA	NA
TGTGCCAGCAGCTCCCCCCGGGACAGGGGGCGTACGGCCAAAAACATTCAGTACTTC	CASSSPRDRGRTAKNIQYF	TRBV7-2	TRBJ2-4	TRBD1	NA
TGTGCCAGCAGCTTGGTACCCCACATAGATACTGAAGCTTTCTTT	CASSLVPHIDTEAFF	TRBV5-5	TRBJ1-1	NA	few
TGTGCCAGCAGCTTAAGTGTAGGTAGAGCAGATACGCAGTATTTT	CASSLSVGRADTQYF	TRBV7-6	TRBJ2-3	NA	NA
TGTGCCAGCAGTTTATCCGGCCAAGCCTACGAGCAGTACTTC	CASSLSGQAYEQYF	TRBV27	TRBJ2-7	NA	NA
TGCAGGGCCCGGGGGTCCTACGAGCAGTACTTC	CRARGSYEQYF	TRBV20-1	TRBJ2-7	NA	few
TGCGCCAGCAGCTCGACGACGGGAAACTATGGCTACACCTTC	CASSSTTGNYGYTF	TRBV5-1	TRBJ1-2	NA	NA
TGCGCCAGCAGCCTCTTGGTGCTAGATACGCAGTATTTT	CASSLLVLDTQYF	TRBV4-3	TRBJ2-3	NA	NA
TGTGCCAGCAGTTCAAGGGACAGGGGGCGAAGTATGAACACTGAAGCTTTCTTT	CASSSRDRGRSMNTEAFF	TRBV12-3/TRBV12-4	TRBJ1-1	TRBD1	NA
TGTGCCAGCAATAGCGGGTTTAGCACAGATACGCAGTATTTT	CASNSGFSTDTQYF	TRBV2	TRBJ2-3	TRBD2	NA
TGTGCCAGCAGTATCCCCCCCTCGTACGAGCAGTACTTC	CASSIPPSYEQYF	TRBV12-3/TRBV12-4	TRBJ2-7	NA	NA